The 16 T cell receptor beta chains below all came from one sample that was sequenced in a study of T cell responses to AZD1222 COVID-19 vaccine. Profiled with immunoSEQ multiplex PCR; TCRdb holds only in-frame clones, not every one. The data show 140,000 or so clones, around 87% seen once. This sample comprised peripheral blood, obtained on day 0 of AZD1222 vaccination. The receptors here all came from an adult in good health.

V is TRBV28 and J is TRBJ2-5; 11 bases align to TRBD1. Germline loops: CDR1 MDHEN, CDR2 SYDVKM. This CDR3 is built from 16 residues. The V gene end was trimmed by 6 bases and the J gene end by 4 bases; junction bases not matched to a gene: 10. The CDR3 DNA is TGTGCCAGCAGACTTTATGGAGGGACAGGGGGAGAGACCCAGTACTTC. Translated: CASRLYGGTGGETQYF.

The chain has TRBV29-1 and TRBJ1-1; D unclear. This CDR3 is 10 amino acids long. Germline V CDR1 and CDR2: SQVTM, ANQGSEA. With 4 bases removed from V and 8 bases from J, the gap between germline ends came to 8 bases. DNA of the CDR3: TGCAGCGTTGGGGGAGTAGAAGCTTTCTTT. Its protein is CSVGGVEAFF.

The chain combines TRBV24-1 with TRBJ2-7; D is unresolved. Germline CDR1 is KGHDR and CDR2 is SFDVKD. Trimming removed 1 base from V and 7 bases from J, with 7 bases in between. CDR3 length: 12 amino acids. The CDR3 spells CATSDFSGEQYF. In DNA form, the CDR3 reads TGTGCCACCAGTGATTTCTCCGGGGAGCAGTACTTC.

This chain joins TRBV27 and TRBJ2-5; D gene ambiguous. V lost 7 bases, J lost 3 bases, and 6 bases lay in between. The CDR3 contains 11 residues. CDR1 and CDR2 (germline): MNHEY, SMNVEV (reference sequence). The CDR3 coding sequence is TGTGCCAGCATTTTTAAAGAGACCCAGTACTTC. Residues: CASIFKETQYF.

The chain couples TRBV19 to TRBJ1-2; D remains ambiguous. CDR3 length: 11 residues. Germline V lookup: CDR1 LNHDA, CDR2 SQIVND (reference sequence). Trimming stripped 4 bases from V and 3 bases from J, with 3 bases between. This chain's CDR3 is CASSNDYGYTF. In DNA, the CDR3 is TGTGCCAGTAGTAATGACTATGGCTACACCTTC. The full variable domain, rest sourced from reference TRBV19 and TRBJ1-2, is DGGITQSPKYLFRKEGQNVTLSCEQNLNHDAMYWYRQDPGQGLRLIYYSQIVNDFQKGDIAEGYSVSREKKESFPLTVTSAQKNPTAFYLCASSNDYGYTFGSGTRLTVV.

This clone has just one count. The chain carries TRBV9 and TRBJ2-7; 7 positions agree with TRBD1. The V gene end was trimmed by 3 bases and the J gene end by 1 base; junction bases not matched to a gene: 4. This CDR3 region has 14 residues. Germline V lookup: CDR1 SGDLS, CDR2 YYNGEE. CDR3 bases: TGTGCCAGCAGCGGCCCGGGACAGTCCTACGAGCAGTACTTC. Translation: CASSGPGQSYEQYF.

The CDR3 reads CASSQTGERGSPLHF. CDR3 bases: TGTGCCAGCAGTCAGACAGGGGAACGGGGTTCACCCCTCCACTTT. The chain has TRBV6-6 and TRBJ1-6, with 8 bases that match TRBD1. Germline CDR1 reads MNHNY; CDR2 reads SVGAGI (reference sequence). V was pared by 5 bases and J by 9 bases, with 9 bases of the junction left unmatched. The CDR3 spans 15 residues.

The chain couples TRBV3-1 (or the pseudogene TRBV3-2) to TRBJ2-5; tentative D call: TRBD1 (6 bases). CDR1 is LGHDT, CDR2 YNNKEL, per germline (reference sequence). The CDR3 length is 13 residues. V lost 2 bases and J lost 5, with 9 bases in between. CDR3 coding DNA: TGTGCCAGCAGCCAACATGGGGGCGAGACCCAGTACTTC. Translated, it gives CASSQHGGETQYF.

V is TRBV6-5 and J is TRBJ2-5; D might be TRBD2 (5 bases). The CDR3 has 14 amino acids. V lost 5 bases and J 2 bases, leaving 12 bases between the germline ends. Germline values: CDR1 MNHEY, CDR2 SVGAGI. In DNA form, the CDR3 reads TGTGCCAGCAGTCGCATACCGGGGCAAGAGACCCAGTACTTC. This codes for CASSRIPGQETQYF.

This chain links TRBV2 with TRBJ2-2, with D possibly being TRBD2 (5 bases). Between the trimmed V and J ends, which lost 7 bases and 8 bases, there was a span of 11 bases. From germline, CDR1 is SNHLY and CDR2 FYNNEI. The CDR3 consists of 12 residues. The CDR3 is CASNEGVGELFF. The DNA for the CDR3 is TGTGCCAGCAACGAGGGAGTTGGGGAGCTGTTTTTT.

The genes are TRBV19 and TRBJ2-2; TRBD1 might be the D (6 bases). Between the trimmed V and J ends, which lost 7 bases and 4 bases, there was a span of 10 bases. The CDR3 extends over 13 amino acids. CDR1 and CDR2 (germline): LNHDA, SQIVND (reference sequence). The CDR3 DNA follows: TGTGCCAGTAACTCAGGGGCCACCGGGGAGCTGTTTTTT. Its translation is CASNSGATGELFF.

This clone has a single count. The genes are TRBV7-9 and TRBJ1-4, with D maybe TRBD1 (6 bases). CDR3 length equals 15 residues. With 5 bases removed from V and 1 base from J, the gap between germline ends came to 11 bases. Germline V gene sequence: CDR1 SEHNR, CDR2 FQNEAQ (reference sequence). The CDR3 DNA follows: TGTGCCAGCAGCCCGCCGACAGGAACTAATGAAAAACTGTTTTTT. Translation gives CASSPPTGTNEKLFF.

This chain uses TRBV6-5 with TRBJ2-7; TRBD1 agrees at 7 bases. CDR3 length: 12 amino acids. Per germline, CDR1 MNHEY and CDR2 SVGAGI. With 7 bases clipped from V and 2 bases from J, the junction kept 2 bases outside the gene matches. The CDR3 sequence is CASTQGTYEQYF. The DNA for the CDR3 is TGTGCCAGCACACAGGGGACCTACGAGCAGTACTTC.

The rearrangement joins TRBV4-2 to TRBJ1-6; 11 bases align to TRBD1. V was clipped by 6 bases and J by 5 bases; unmatched bases: 6. The CDR3 sequence is 16 residues long. CDR1 and CDR2 (germline): LGHNA, YNFKEQ. CDR3 DNA: TGTGCCAGCAGAAGGGGACAGGGGGATGATAATTCACCCCTCCACTTT. It specifies CASRRGQGDDNSPLHF.

The CDR3 DNA sequence: TGTGCCAGCAGTCTTCTTATTTACAGGGGAGGGGGATCAGCTTTCTTT. Translation: CASSLLIYRGGGSAFF. J is TRBJ1-1 and V is TRBV28; 7 bases match TRBD1. The V segment lost 5 bases and the J segment 10 bases; nucleotides outside the gene matches: 19. CDR1 is MDHEN, CDR2 SYDVKM, per germline. The CDR3 sequence is 16 residues long.

The chain is built from TRBV28 and TRBJ2-3, with D possibly being TRBD2 (6 bases). The CDR3 length is 16 residues. Trimming cost V 5 bases and J 4 bases, with 19 bases left between them. Germline V lookup: CDR1 MDHEN, CDR2 SYDVKM. The CDR3 protein is CASSLSGSRMADTQYF. DNA of the CDR3: TGTGCCAGCAGTCTAAGCGGGTCTCGTATGGCAGATACGCAGTATTTT.